Listed below are T cell receptor beta chains from one sample, sequenced in a study of blood T cell repertoires in COVID-19. Profiling relied on immunoSEQ multiplex PCR, and the TCRdb table lists in-frame clones only, not all of them. This repertoire shows tens of thousands of clones, more than 75% found once; its top ten account for approximately 8%. Sequenced input: peripheral blood. Receptors originate from a man over 45 with active COVID-19. Both conserved end residues are part of each CDR3. D genes are given only for firm matches. Clone size is stated in some rows and not others, as once, few, many or a class when expanded.

CDR3 length: 15
clone size: .
D gene: TRBD2
J gene: TRBJ2-2
V gene: TRBV25-1
CDR3 DNA: TGTGCCAGCATCTCCCGAGCGGGGGAGGCCGGGGAGCTGTTTTTT
CDR3 protein: CASISRAGEAGELFF

CDR3 length: 17
clone size: .
D gene: .
J gene: TRBJ1-3
V gene: TRBV6-6
CDR3 DNA: TGTGCCAGCAGTCGATCCCCCATGACTCAATTTGTGTACACCATATATTTT
CDR3 protein: CASSRSPMTQFVYTIYF

CDR3 length: 13
clone size: .
D gene: .
J gene: TRBJ1-1
V gene: TRBV2
CDR3 DNA: TGTGCCAGCAGCCTCTCCCGGGACACTGAAGCTTTCTTT
CDR3 protein: CASSLSRDTEAFF

CDR3 length: 16
clone size: few
D gene: .
J gene: TRBJ1-3
V gene: TRBV15
CDR3 DNA: TGTGCCACCAGCAGAGAATATCGGGACTCTGGAAACACCATATATTTT
CDR3 protein: CATSREYRDSGNTIYF

CDR3 length: 14
clone size: .
D gene: .
J gene: TRBJ1-1
V gene: TRBV5-4
CDR3 DNA: TGTGCCAGCAGCTTGGCCCTTCATGGTAGTGAAGCTTTCTTT
CDR3 protein: CASSLALHGSEAFF

CDR3 length: 12
clone size: .
D gene: .
J gene: TRBJ2-7
V gene: TRBV7-2
CDR3 DNA: TGTGCCAGCAGCTTACCAACCTACGAGCAGTACTTC
CDR3 protein: CASSLPTYEQYF

CDR3 length: 13
clone size: .
D gene: .
J gene: TRBJ2-3
V gene: TRBV19
CDR3 DNA: TGTGCCAGTAGTATTTATGCGACAGATACGCAGTATTTT
CDR3 protein: CASSIYATDTQYF

CDR3 length: 14
clone size: .
D gene: .
J gene: TRBJ1-5
V gene: TRBV5-1
CDR3 DNA: TGCGCCAGCAGCATGGGACTGGACAATCAGCCCCAGCATTTT
CDR3 protein: CASSMGLDNQPQHF

CDR3 length: 15
clone size: .
D gene: .
J gene: TRBJ2-7
V gene: TRBV4-1
CDR3 DNA: TGCGCCAGCAGCCCATTGGAGCTTAGCTCCTACGAGCAGTACTTC
CDR3 protein: CASSPLELSSYEQYF

CDR3 length: 15
clone size: .
D gene: .
J gene: TRBJ1-2
V gene: TRBV20-1
CDR3 DNA: TGCAGTGCTAGTCACAAAATGGCGGGTACCCATGGCTACACCTTC
CDR3 protein: CSASHKMAGTHGYTF

CDR3 length: 15
clone size: once
D gene: TRBD1
J gene: TRBJ2-6
V gene: TRBV5-1
CDR3 DNA: TGCGCCAGCAGCTCCGGACAGGCTGGGGCCAACGTCCTGACTTTC
CDR3 protein: CASSSGQAGANVLTF

CDR3 length: 13
clone size: .
D gene: .
J gene: TRBJ1-4
V gene: TRBV18
CDR3 DNA: TGTGCCAGCTCACCACGCGGAGATGAAAAACTGTTTTTT
CDR3 protein: CASSPRGDEKLFF

CDR3 length: 15
clone size: .
D gene: .
J gene: TRBJ2-3
V gene: TRBV4-2
CDR3 DNA: TGTGCCAGCAGCCAAGAGGTGGGAGTCCCAGATACGCAGTATTTT
CDR3 protein: CASSQEVGVPDTQYF

CDR3 length: 15
clone size: .
D gene: TRBD1
J gene: TRBJ1-3
V gene: TRBV18
CDR3 DNA: TGTGCCAGCTCACCTCCCGGGACAGGGAGCAACACCATATATTTT
CDR3 protein: CASSPPGTGSNTIYF

CDR3 length: 14
clone size: once
D gene: TRBD2
J gene: TRBJ2-7
V gene: TRBV14
CDR3 DNA: TGTGCCAGCAGCGTTAGCGGGAGCTCCTACGAGCAGTACTTC
CDR3 protein: CASSVSGSSYEQYF

CDR3 length: 15
clone size: .
D gene: TRBD2
J gene: TRBJ2-7
V gene: TRBV3-1/TRBV3-2
CDR3 DNA: TGTGCCAGCAGCCAAGGTCAGGCTAGCGGCTACGAGCAGTACTTC
CDR3 protein: CASSQGQASGYEQYF

CDR3 length: 14
clone size: .
D gene: TRBD1
J gene: TRBJ1-1
V gene: TRBV7-8
CDR3 DNA: TGTGCCAGCAGTTGGGACAGGGCGGGCGCTGAAGCTTTCTTT
CDR3 protein: CASSWDRAGAEAFF

CDR3 length: 15
clone size: .
D gene: TRBD1
J gene: TRBJ2-5
V gene: TRBV10-3
CDR3 DNA: TGTGCCATCAGTGAGAGGGGGACAGGGGCAGAGACCCAGTACTTC
CDR3 protein: CAISERGTGAETQYF

CDR3 length: 18
clone size: .
D gene: .
J gene: TRBJ1-4
V gene: TRBV5-8
CDR3 DNA: TGTGCCAGCAGCTTGCGGTCTAGCGGGGCAGCAACTAATGAAAAACTGTTTTTT
CDR3 protein: CASSLRSSGAATNEKLFF

CDR3 length: 15
clone size: .
D gene: .
J gene: TRBJ1-4
V gene: TRBV9
CDR3 DNA: TGTGCCAGCAGCTCCCAGGGGTGGGATAATGAAAAACTGTTTTTT
CDR3 protein: CASSSQGWDNEKLFF

CDR3 length: 12
clone size: .
D gene: .
J gene: TRBJ1-2
V gene: TRBV19
CDR3 DNA: TGTGCCAGCAGGACAAGGGACTATGGCTACACCTTC
CDR3 protein: CASRTRDYGYTF

CDR3 length: 14
clone size: .
D gene: .
J gene: TRBJ1-3
V gene: TRBV28
CDR3 DNA: TGTGCCAGCAGTTCGGGGGGAACGGGAAACACCATATATTTT
CDR3 protein: CASSSGGTGNTIYF

CDR3 length: 16
clone size: .
D gene: .
J gene: TRBJ2-2
V gene: TRBV27
CDR3 DNA: TGTGCCAGCAGTTTAGTAGGGCGGACTCCCACCGGGGAGCTGTTTTTT
CDR3 protein: CASSLVGRTPTGELFF

CDR3 length: 17
clone size: .
D gene: .
J gene: TRBJ2-1
V gene: TRBV5-4
CDR3 DNA: TGTGCCAGCAGCTGGGGGGGGCGCAGCGGAAGGTACAATGAGCAGTTCTTC
CDR3 protein: CASSWGGRSGRYNEQFF

CDR3 length: 14
clone size: .
D gene: TRBD1
J gene: TRBJ1-3
V gene: TRBV5-1
CDR3 DNA: TGCGCCAGCAGACAGGGACAGGCCGGAGGCACCATATATTTT
CDR3 protein: CASRQGQAGGTIYF

CDR3 length: 14
clone size: .
D gene: .
J gene: TRBJ1-1
V gene: TRBV18
CDR3 DNA: TGTGCCAGCTTAAAGGGAAGACAGGACACTGAAGCTTTCTTT
CDR3 protein: CASLKGRQDTEAFF

CDR3 length: 13
clone size: .
D gene: .
J gene: TRBJ2-1
V gene: TRBV9
CDR3 DNA: TGTGCCAGCAGTGAGACGGGTTACAATGAGCAGTTCTTC
CDR3 protein: CASSETGYNEQFF

CDR3 length: 19
clone size: .
D gene: TRBD2
J gene: TRBJ2-2
V gene: TRBV13
CDR3 DNA: TGTGCCAGCAGCTTGAGCACACTAGCGGGAGGGCCGGGTGACGGGGAGCTGTTTTTT
CDR3 protein: CASSLSTLAGGPGDGELFF

CDR3 length: 14
clone size: .
D gene: .
J gene: TRBJ2-3
V gene: TRBV9
CDR3 DNA: TGTGCCAGCAGCACCCAGGCTAGCACAGATACGCAGTATTTT
CDR3 protein: CASSTQASTDTQYF

CDR3 length: 14
clone size: .
D gene: TRBD2
J gene: TRBJ2-7
V gene: TRBV15
CDR3 DNA: TGTGCCACCCGAGCGGGGGGAAGTTTCCACGAGCAGTACTTC
CDR3 protein: CATRAGGSFHEQYF

CDR3 length: 11
clone size: .
D gene: .
J gene: TRBJ2-7
V gene: TRBV6-2/TRBV6-3
CDR3 DNA: TGTGCCAGCAGTCAGGGAGGCGAGCAGTACTTC
CDR3 protein: CASSQGGEQYF

CDR3 length: 16
clone size: .
D gene: TRBD2
J gene: TRBJ2-1
V gene: TRBV6-5
CDR3 DNA: TGTGCCAGCAGTTACCAGGGACTAGCGGGAGTTTATGAGCAGTTCTTC
CDR3 protein: CASSYQGLAGVYEQFF

CDR3 length: 15
clone size: .
D gene: TRBD2
J gene: TRBJ2-3
V gene: TRBV5-1
CDR3 DNA: TGCGCCAGCAGCCAGGGGCGGGGGGGCACAGATACGCAGTATTTT
CDR3 protein: CASSQGRGGTDTQYF

CDR3 length: 14
clone size: .
D gene: .
J gene: TRBJ2-7
V gene: TRBV28
CDR3 DNA: TGTGCCAGCAGTAAACAGGGTAGTCGGTACGAGCAGTACTTC
CDR3 protein: CASSKQGSRYEQYF

CDR3 length: 14
clone size: .
D gene: TRBD1
J gene: TRBJ1-1
V gene: TRBV7-9
CDR3 DNA: TGTGCCAGCAGCGATAGGACAGGGAACACTGAAGCTTTCTTT
CDR3 protein: CASSDRTGNTEAFF

CDR3 length: 16
clone size: .
D gene: .
J gene: TRBJ1-1
V gene: TRBV6-6
CDR3 DNA: TGTGCCAGCAGTTACTCGGGCAGGTTCCTGAACACTGAAGCTTTCTTT
CDR3 protein: CASSYSGRFLNTEAFF

CDR3 length: 13
clone size: few
D gene: .
J gene: TRBJ1-5
V gene: TRBV7-8
CDR3 DNA: TGTGCCAGCAGCCCCCCGAGGGAGCAGACCCAGCATTTT
CDR3 protein: CASSPPREQTQHF

CDR3 length: 13
clone size: .
D gene: .
J gene: TRBJ2-1
V gene: TRBV3-1/TRBV3-2
CDR3 DNA: TGTGCCAGCAGCCAAGATGAACTAAATGAGCAGTTCTTC
CDR3 protein: CASSQDELNEQFF

CDR3 length: 13
clone size: .
D gene: TRBD1
J gene: TRBJ2-7
V gene: TRBV19
CDR3 DNA: TGTGCCAGTAGTGGACAGGGGGCGGGCGAGCAGTACTTC
CDR3 protein: CASSGQGAGEQYF

CDR3 length: 14
clone size: .
D gene: TRBD1
J gene: TRBJ1-1
V gene: TRBV27
CDR3 DNA: TGTGCCAGCGGTACAGGGGGTGCCTTTACTGAAGCTTTCTTT
CDR3 protein: CASGTGGAFTEAFF

CDR3 length: 15
clone size: .
D gene: TRBD1
J gene: TRBJ1-2
V gene: TRBV4-3
CDR3 DNA: TGCGCCAGCAGCCAGCAACCCGGACAGGGGTATGGCTACACCTTC
CDR3 protein: CASSQQPGQGYGYTF

CDR3 length: 16
clone size: once
D gene: TRBD1
J gene: TRBJ1-4
V gene: TRBV7-9
CDR3 DNA: TGTGCCAGCAGCTTGCCGAAAACAGGGGGCTATGAAAAACTGTTTTTT
CDR3 protein: CASSLPKTGGYEKLFF

CDR3 length: 14
clone size: few
D gene: .
J gene: TRBJ1-3
V gene: TRBV9
CDR3 DNA: TGTGCCAGCAGCGGAGGGGAGGAGGGGAACACCATATATTTT
CDR3 protein: CASSGGEEGNTIYF

CDR3 length: 14
clone size: .
D gene: .
J gene: TRBJ1-2
V gene: TRBV27
CDR3 DNA: TGTGCCAGCAGTTTGACACCAACTAACTATGGCTACACCTTC
CDR3 protein: CASSLTPTNYGYTF

CDR3 length: 13
clone size: .
D gene: .
J gene: TRBJ2-1
V gene: TRBV18
CDR3 DNA: TGTGCCAGCTCACCACAGGGAGGGGGTGAGCAGTTCTTC
CDR3 protein: CASSPQGGGEQFF

CDR3 length: 14
clone size: .
D gene: .
J gene: TRBJ1-5
V gene: TRBV6-5
CDR3 DNA: TGTGCCAGCAGGGACTACCTGGGCAATCAGCCCCAGCATTTT
CDR3 protein: CASRDYLGNQPQHF

CDR3 length: 15
clone size: .
D gene: .
J gene: TRBJ1-2
V gene: TRBV6-2/TRBV6-3
CDR3 DNA: TGTGCCAGCAGTTACGAGGCGACGGGGATCTATGGCTACACCTTC
CDR3 protein: CASSYEATGIYGYTF

CDR3 length: 20
clone size: .
D gene: .
J gene: TRBJ1-5
V gene: TRBV6-6
CDR3 DNA: TGTGCCAGCATTCGCGGGGGGGCAGGGTCTTTCTGGGTGGGCAATCAGCCCCAGCATTTT
CDR3 protein: CASIRGGAGSFWVGNQPQHF

CDR3 length: 17
clone size: once
D gene: TRBD2
J gene: TRBJ2-1
V gene: TRBV7-9
CDR3 DNA: TGTGCCAGCAGCCCGTACGGGGGGGGGCTATCCTACAATGAGCAGTTCTTC
CDR3 protein: CASSPYGGGLSYNEQFF

CDR3 length: 14
clone size: .
D gene: .
J gene: TRBJ1-4
V gene: TRBV18
CDR3 DNA: TGTGCCAGCTCACCAGGACAGTTAAATGAAAAACTGTTTTTT
CDR3 protein: CASSPGQLNEKLFF

CDR3 length: 18
clone size: .
D gene: TRBD1
J gene: TRBJ1-2
V gene: TRBV19
CDR3 DNA: TGTGCCAGTAGTCCGACGGGGGCCCGGGACAGGGGGCGAGGTGGCTACACCTTC
CDR3 protein: CASSPTGARDRGRGGYTF